This record concerns one T cell receptor (beta chain) sequence. The target of this receptor is not known. No base qualities exist here, and no much larger clone lies one base off it. The record originates from a study of regulatory T cells in long-lasting Graves disease (dated by TCRdb to the early 2020s). Regarding the study in general: Antithyroid drugs had been taken for less than 3 months by newly diagnosed Graves' disease patients. The study took place in China and was registered as a clinical trial. TCR sequencing covered roughly 13 persistent and roughly 20 newly diagnosed Graves' disease patients, around 35 samples in total. Persistent Graves' disease patients were compared with newly diagnosed Graves' disease patients by peripheral blood TCR sequencing and RNA sequencing. Findings and caveats that apply to the study as a whole: A larger number of public clonotypes was shared among persistent patients (approximately 3,000) than among newly diagnosed patients (approximately 1,000). Preferential use of TRBV28, TRBJ1-2 and TRBJ2-5 was observed in persistent disease, whereas TRBV20-1 and TRBJ2-1 were favored in newly diagnosed disease. The study examined only peripheral blood because the primary lesion, thyroid tissue, could not be accessed. The authors noted that the small sample size was a limitation that may lower accuracy. Persistent Graves' disease patients showed lower TCR Shannon entropy and fewer highly expanded clones than newly diagnosed patients, suggesting clonal expansion. Sequencing and analysis were limited to the TCR beta chain.

Library construction relied on multiplex PCR. The reads were generated on an Illumina HiSeq 4000. TCR beta libraries were built with iRepertoire HTBI primers and Arm-PCR amplification of CDR3 regions. PCR products were gel purified before sequencing. Per the authors' processing: Across samples, around 62 TRBV and approximately 15 TRBJ segments were identified and used for gene usage analysis of CDR3 amino acid clonotypes. COPE and FqMerger were used to merge filtered high-quality paired reads into contigs. BLAST was used to align contigs to IMGT TRBV, TRBD and TRBJ reference genes, with CDR3 defined following IMGT. Clonotypes above 0.1% frequency were classified as highly expanded clones. Repertoire diversity was measured by Shannon entropy, and V-J evenness by the Gini coefficient. A clonotype was considered public if more than one individual shared it. The public reads were quality trimmed at Q25 with fastp and then assembled into clones with MiXCR by TCRdb, keeping productive beta chains. Each CDR3 protein gets just one entry, which takes the most common genes and DNA from the rows behind it. What appears here as the V and J calls and clone size reflects TCRdb's work, not the paper's. Within this sample are about 240,000 distinct CDR3 sequences, with 20% to 25% of them counted one time only. The ten largest clones represent about 15% of the sample.

Explained via the paper, the time point label denotes: newly diagnosed GD, antithyroid drugs for less than 3 months. For both TCR sequencing and RNA sequencing, RNA was extracted from PBMCs using TRIzol. The diagnosis of Graves' disease was made according to American Thyroid Association guidelines. Recruitment of patients was carried out at an endocrinology department in Xi'an, China. From each patient, around 9 milliliters of peripheral blood was collected into an EDTA anticoagulant tube. PBMCs were isolated by Ficoll Paque Plus density gradient separation without further T cell sorting. RNA quality was checked with an Agilent 2100 Bioanalyzer and agarose gel, and concentration with a NanoDrop 2000. The germline V gene provides CDR1 LGHNT and CDR2 FRNRAP. Cut back by 3 bases and 7 bases, the V and J ends lie 16 bases apart. Spanning cysteine to phenylalanine, the CDR3 consists of 15 amino acids. The sequence is cut down to CDR3 DNA, 45 bases in frame from base 1.

The rearrangement combines TRBV12-5 with TRBJ2-1; a tentative D match to TRBD2 spans 6 bases. The sample was peripheral blood mononuclear cells (PBMCs), taken at new diagnosis, from a patient treated with antithyroid drugs. The sequence derives from a female donor with Graves disease. The CDR3 here reads CASGFSGVLENEQFF. The nucleotides read TGTGCTAGTGGTTTTTCGGGAGTCTTAGAAAATGAGCAGTTCTTC. With the rest looked up from the reference TRBV12-5 and TRBJ2-1 genes rather than sequenced, the full variable domain is DARVTQTPRHKVTEMGQEVTMRCQPILGHNTVFWYRQTMMQGLELLAYFRNRAPLDDSGMPKDRFSAEMPDATLATLKIQPSEPRDSAVYFCASGFSGVLENEQFFGPGTRLTVL.